Detailed here is one T cell receptor (beta chain). This receptor's antigen is unknown. There are no base qualities to consult, and no much larger clone falls within one base. The data belong to a study of post-analysis software for immune sequencing data (dated by TCRdb to about 2015). Regarding the research as a whole: Recorded disease courses included relapsing-remitting, secondary progressive and progressive-relapsing multiple sclerosis, with some patients lacking subtype annotation. The patient repertoires were compared against around eleven previously published healthy control repertoires obtained from donors aged roughly 6 to 28 years. A subset of samples was prepared in parallel using single-end sample barcoding, then pooled and co-amplified after Illumina adapter ligation.

A distance of 11 bases separates the germline ends of V and J, which lose 2 bases and 9 bases respectively. The germline V gene yields ENHRY for CDR1 and SYGVKD for CDR2. From its cysteine to its phenylalanine, the CDR3 spans 13 amino acids. The entry retains the CDR3 DNA only, 39 bases that are in frame from base 1. The paper's findings and limits, for the study overall: Roughly 5 TRBV segments, including TRBV5-6, TRBV5-1 and TRBV20-1, were significantly more frequent in patients than controls. Normalized Chao1 diversity was significantly lower in multiple sclerosis patients than controls, suggesting substantial peripheral T-cell clonal expansion. The multiple sclerosis patient group was slightly younger than the control group. Strong co-clustering of samples prepared in the same batch was shown by direct clustering with F measure, prompting a batch-effect correction.

Libraries were made using PCR. Sequencing was performed on an Illumina HiSeq 2500. To reduce PCR and sequencing biases, unique molecular identifiers were built into the TCR beta cDNA libraries. Per 1 to 10 million input T cells, some 500,000 cDNA molecules were obtained, such that each molecule approximated one T cell. The same protocol used for the earlier healthy control dataset was applied to prepare and sequence the patient libraries. Samples belonging to the same batch were prepared together, multiplexed and sequenced on a shared HiSeq lane. As for the authors' bioinformatics: MIGEC handled the raw barcoded reads, throwing out single-read molecular identifier groups before consensus assembly and CDR3 extraction. Clonotype tables were post-analysed with VDJtools, normalizing diversity by down-sampling all datasets to the smallest sample size. To correct batch-related cross-sample contamination, repertoire overlap clustering matched CDR3 amino acid sequences but not nucleotide sequences. TCRdb cleaned the public reads at Q25 with fastp, built clones with MiXCR and kept in-frame beta chains. For every CDR3 protein sequence, its rows merge into one entry that carries the most common genes and DNA. It is TCRdb's table, rather than the study itself, that gives the V and J calls and clone size. The sample table contains under 200,000 distinct CDR3 sequences; only one count was recorded for 29% of them. Clones ranked in the top ten supply more than 3% of the sample.

TCR beta repertoires were profiled from peripheral blood of roughly 13 young patients with multiple sclerosis to demonstrate the VDJtools post-analysis software. The multiple sclerosis patients were children and adolescents between roughly 6 and 17 years of age. The source material was blood. The V and J genes are TRBV10-3 and TRBJ2-1, with the D gene call left open. The sequence came from a girl younger than 18 with multiple sclerosis. The CDR3 protein: CAISEQGLGEQFF. Here is the DNA: TGTGCCATCAGTGAGCAAGGGTTGGGTGAGCAGTTCTTC.